A selection of T cell receptor beta chains follows, all from one sample in a study of blood T cell repertoires in COVID-19. Only in-frame clones appear in the TCRdb table, and some are missing; sequencing was by immunoSEQ multiplex PCR. The profile covers roughly 180,000 clones, with approximately 81% appearing a single time and around 18% taken by the ten largest. Sequenced material: PBMCs or T cells enriched from blood (not recorded which). The receptors shown here come from a man aged 55-75 years who had recovered from COVID-19. CDR3s include the opening cysteine and the closing phenylalanine or tryptophan. A D gene is named only where the DNA matches it firmly. Clone size is given for some rows only: seen once, a few or many times, or a class if the clone is expanded.

>TRBV19|NA|NA|TRBJ2-3
CASDGESDTQYF
TGTGCCAGTGACGGGGAGTCAGATACGCAGTATTTT
>TRBV25-1|once|NA|TRBJ1-3
CASSEGRGTIYF
TGTGCCAGCAGTGAAGGAAGGGGGACCATATATTTT
>TRBV5-5|once|NA|TRBJ1-3
CASSEDISGNTIYF
TGTGCCAGCAGCGAAGACATCTCTGGAAACACCATATATTTT
>TRBV6-4|few|NA|TRBJ2-1
CASSDSGGYNEQFF
TGTGCCAGCAGTGACTCAGGGGGCTACAATGAGCAGTTCTTC
>TRBV6-5|NA|NA|TRBJ2-7
CASSYRAEVWYEQYF
TGTGCCAGCAGTTATCGAGCGGAGGTTTGGTACGAGCAGTACTTC
>TRBV2|many|NA|TRBJ2-1
CASSEQVGFDEQFF
TGTGCCAGCAGTGAACAAGTCGGGTTCGATGAGCAGTTCTTC
>TRBV14|NA|NA|TRBJ2-5
CASSPPRGLFSETQYF
TGTGCCAGCAGCCCCCCCCGGGGGTTATTTTCCGAGACCCAGTACTTC
>TRBV6-4|NA|NA|TRBJ2-3
CASSRLPRDTQYF
TGTGCCAGCAGTAGGCTACCGCGGGATACGCAGTATTTT
>TRBV19|NA|TRBD1|TRBJ1-4
CASTTRQGGNEKLFF
TGTGCCAGTACCACCCGACAGGGCGGTAATGAAAAACTGTTTTTT
>TRBV2|NA|NA|TRBJ2-7
CASSEVSEQYF
TGTGCCAGCAGTGAAGTCTCCGAGCAGTACTTC
>TRBV10-3|NA|TRBD2|TRBJ2-5
CAISSGLVVETQYF
TGTGCCATCAGCTCGGGACTAGTGGTAGAGACCCAGTACTTC
>TRBV3-1/TRBV3-2|once|TRBD2|TRBJ2-1
CASSQGIRGRRRNEQFF
TGTGCCAGCAGCCAGGGAATACGCGGGAGACGGCGCAATGAGCAGTTCTTC
>TRBV28|NA|NA|TRBJ1-1
CASSSPLSGTEAFF
TGTGCCAGCAGTTCCCCCCTCAGTGGCACTGAAGCTTTCTTT
>TRBV28|NA|NA|TRBJ1-6
CASSLGLSQSSYNSPLHF
TGTGCCAGCAGTCTCGGACTGTCCCAGAGCTCCTATAATTCACCCCTCCACTTT
>TRBV7-8|once|TRBD2|TRBJ2-5
CASSLTWWRGGETQYF
TGTGCCAGCAGCTTGACCTGGTGGCGGGGGGGAGAGACCCAGTACTTC
>TRBV5-5|NA|NA|TRBJ2-7
CASTLGASYEQYF
TGTGCCAGCACGCTGGGGGCTTCCTACGAGCAGTACTTC
>TRBV11-2|many|NA|TRBJ1-6
CASSLNGAGLNNSPLHF
TGTGCCAGCAGCTTAAATGGGGCAGGCCTAAATAATTCACCCCTCCACTTT
>TRBV28|NA|NA|TRBJ1-2
CASSLSNFAYGYTF
TGTGCCAGCAGTTTATCGAACTTCGCTTATGGCTACACCTTC
>TRBV19|NA|NA|TRBJ2-2
CASTSGQNTGELFF
TGTGCCAGTACCTCGGGACAGAACACCGGGGAGCTGTTTTTT
>TRBV19|NA|TRBD1|TRBJ2-7
CASSRGQGADEQYF
TGTGCCAGTAGCAGGGGACAGGGCGCGGACGAGCAGTACTTC
>TRBV7-6|NA|NA|TRBJ2-1
CASSSLAGDRGNEQFF
TGTGCCAGCAGCTCATTAGCGGGGGACAGGGGAAATGAGCAGTTCTTC
>TRBV6-1|once|TRBD1|TRBJ2-3
CASSERAGGWLDTQYF
TGTGCCAGCAGTGAAAGGGCAGGGGGCTGGTTGGATACGCAGTATTTT
>TRBV3-1/TRBV3-2|NA|NA|TRBJ1-1
CASSPPRGMNTEAFF
TGTGCCAGCAGCCCCCCGCGGGGCATGAACACTGAAGCTTTCTTT
>TRBV6-1|NA|NA|TRBJ1-3
CASSEFGRGSLPSSGNTIYF
TGTGCCAGCAGTGAATTTGGTCGTGGCAGTTTGCCCAGCTCTGGAAACACCATATATTTT
>TRBV24-1|NA|TRBD2|TRBJ2-1
CATSDAWDSGRGSHEQFF
TGTGCCACCAGTGACGCCTGGGATAGCGGGAGAGGGTCGCATGAGCAGTTCTTC
>TRBV7-3|NA|NA|TRBJ2-5
CASSLGVNSGWYQETQYF
TGTGCCAGCAGCTTAGGGGTTAATAGCGGCTGGTACCAAGAGACCCAGTACTTC
>TRBV7-3|once|NA|TRBJ2-3
CASSPPGRTDTQYF
TGTGCCAGCAGCCCCCCGGGGAGGACAGATACGCAGTATTTT
>TRBV7-2|NA|TRBD1|TRBJ1-4
CASSPRTGDFEKLFF
TGTGCCAGCAGCCCGCGGACAGGGGATTTTGAAAAACTGTTTTTT
>TRBV24-1|NA|NA|TRBJ2-6
CATSGWVGSSGANVLTF
TGTGCCACCAGTGGCTGGGTTGGGAGCTCTGGGGCCAACGTCCTGACTTTC
>TRBV4-1|NA|NA|TRBJ2-7
CASSPRAGSSVEQYF
TGCGCCAGCAGCCCTCGGGCGGGGAGTTCTGTCGAGCAGTACTTC
>TRBV29-1|many|TRBD1|TRBJ2-7
CSVEEAGGQGTYEQYF
TGCAGCGTTGAAGAAGCCGGGGGACAGGGGACCTACGAGCAGTACTTC
>TRBV7-5|few|NA|TRBJ1-2
CVRSYHTGILRTNYGYTF
TGTGTCAGAAGCTATCACACCGGGATACTCCGTACTAACTATGGCTACACCTTC
>TRBV19|NA|NA|TRBJ1-5
CASGTSVDQPQHF
TGTGCCAGTGGGACAAGTGTTGATCAGCCCCAGCATTTT
>TRBV28|NA|NA|TRBJ2-7
CASSFLARTYEQYF
TGTGCCAGCAGTTTTCTAGCGCGGACCTACGAGCAGTACTTC
>TRBV5-1|once|TRBD1|TRBJ2-1
CASSLRQGGFGNEQFF
TGCGCCAGCAGCTTACGACAGGGGGGTTTTGGTAATGAGCAGTTCTTC
>TRBV2|NA|TRBD2|TRBJ2-1
CASLPSGYYNEQFF
TGTGCCAGCCTTCCTAGCGGGTACTACAATGAGCAGTTCTTC
>TRBV9|NA|NA|TRBJ1-4
CASSVDQGPYEKLFF
TGTGCCAGCAGCGTGGATCAGGGTCCCTATGAAAAACTGTTTTTT
>TRBV5-8|few|NA|TRBJ2-7
CASTPTGLSYEQYF
TGTGCCAGCACCCCAACAGGGCTCTCCTACGAGCAGTACTTC
>TRBV11-3|NA|TRBD1|TRBJ1-1
CASSLQGESTEAFF
TGTGCCAGCAGCTTACAGGGGGAATCCACTGAAGCTTTCTTT
>TRBV9|once|NA|TRBJ2-2
CASNSQGSNTGELFF
TGTGCCAGCAACTCCCAGGGTTCGAACACCGGGGAGCTGTTTTTT
>TRBV5-5|once|TRBD1|TRBJ2-7
CASSLAFLRTGLRYEQYF
TGTGCCAGCAGCTTGGCCTTCTTAAGGACAGGGCTTCGGTACGAGCAGTACTTC